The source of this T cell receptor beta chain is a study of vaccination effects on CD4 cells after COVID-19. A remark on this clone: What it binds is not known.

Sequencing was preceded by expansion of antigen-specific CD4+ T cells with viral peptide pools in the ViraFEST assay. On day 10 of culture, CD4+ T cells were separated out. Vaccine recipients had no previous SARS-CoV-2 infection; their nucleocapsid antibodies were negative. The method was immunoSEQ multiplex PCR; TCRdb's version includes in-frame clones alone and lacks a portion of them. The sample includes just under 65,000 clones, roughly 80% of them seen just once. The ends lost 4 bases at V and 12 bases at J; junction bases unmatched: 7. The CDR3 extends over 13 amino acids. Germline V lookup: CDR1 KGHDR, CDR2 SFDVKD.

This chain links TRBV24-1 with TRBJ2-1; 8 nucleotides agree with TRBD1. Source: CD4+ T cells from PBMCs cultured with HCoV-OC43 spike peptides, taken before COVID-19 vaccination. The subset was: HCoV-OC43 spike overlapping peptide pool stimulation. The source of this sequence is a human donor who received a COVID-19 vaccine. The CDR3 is CATSDLDRGAQFF. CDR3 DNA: TGTGCCACCAGTGACCTCGACAGGGGTGCGCAGTTCTTC.